Listed here are 29 T cell receptor beta chains from one sample, sequenced in a study of neurological immune-mediated disorders. One entry per CDR3 protein results from TCRdb running MiXCR on the 5' RACE reads. This sample has tens of thousands of distinct CDR3 sequences, with approximately 3.3% found just once. Sequencing was carried out using PBMCs. Receptors originate from a man between 40 and 49 years old with multiple sclerosis.

There are many counts of this clonotype. V usage is TRBV6-4 and J usage is TRBJ1-2; D is perhaps TRBD1 (6 bases). The CDR3 has 18 residues. V was trimmed by 0 bases and J by 6 bases, leaving 23 bases between them. Germline V gene data show CDR1 as MRHNA and CDR2 as SNTAGT. CDR3 in amino acids: CASSDSRVPTGAQNGYTF. CDR3 coding DNA: TGTGCCAGCAGTGACTCGAGGGTGCCAACGGGGGCGCAGAATGGCTACACCTTC.

This clonotype was detected many times. The gene calls are TRBV20-1 and TRBJ2-3; 10 bases fit TRBD1. The CDR3 runs 13 residues. Trimming removed 6 bases from V and 6 bases from J; junction bases left unmatched: 6. Germline V gene sequence: CDR1 DFQATT, CDR2 SNEGSKA (reference sequence). The CDR3 reads CSAGTGAWDTQYF. Here the CDR3 DNA reads TGCAGTGCAGGGACAGGGGCTTGGGATACGCAGTATTTT.

This clonotype appeared many times. The V and J genes are TRBV5-1 and TRBJ2-5, with 7 bases matching TRBD1. This CDR3 has 14 residues. Germline V lookup: CDR1 SGHRS, CDR2 YFSETQ. The V gene end was trimmed by 2 bases and the J gene end by 2 bases; junction bases not matched to a gene: 3. The CDR3 bases are TGCGCCAGCAGCTTCCAGGGGGTACAAGAGACCCAGTACTTC. Translated: CASSFQGVQETQYF.

The chain is built from TRBV27 and TRBJ2-2, with 7 positions matching TRBD1. Germline-derived CDR1 and CDR2 are MNHEY and SMNVEV (reference sequence). The CDR3 is made up of 17 amino acids. The trim removed 5 bases at V and 5 bases at J, leaving 14 bases unmatched. CDR3 coding DNA: TGTGCCAGCAGTCCTACATCCGGGACAGTAATGACCGGGGAGCTGTTTTTT. This gives the protein CASSPTSGTVMTGELFF.

This clonotype has ten or more counts. This chain links TRBV12-3 or TRBV12-4 with TRBJ2-3; possible D gene TRBD1, 5 bases. The CDR3 loop spans 14 amino acids. V shed 2 bases and J shed 3 bases, with 9 bases lying between them. The CDR3 region is CASSLRQNTDTQYF. DNA for the CDR3: TGTGCCAGCAGTTTACGACAGAATACAGATACGCAGTATTTT.

This clonotype was observed many times. The chain links TRBV29-1 to TRBJ1-2, with D uncertain. V lost 5 bases and J lost 0, with 4 bases in between. This CDR3 is built from 11 residues. Germline-derived CDR1 and CDR2 are SQVTM and ANQGSEA. CDR3 amino acids: CSVRTNYGYTF. The CDR3, as DNA: TGCAGCGTTCGGACTAACTATGGCTACACCTTC. Complete variable domain (other parts from reference TRBV29-1 and TRBJ1-2): SAVISQKPSRDICQRGTSLTIQCQVDSQVTMMFWYRQQPGQSLTLIATANQGSEATYESGFVIDKFPISRPNLTFSTLTVSNMSPEDSSIYLCSVRTNYGYTFGSGTRLTVV.

The sample holds many counts of this clonotype. The V call is TRBV15, the J call TRBJ1-2, with a tentative D call TRBD1 (6 bases). Trimming took off 5 bases at V and 8 bases at J, with 18 bases between the two ends. The germline CDR1 and CDR2 sequences are LNHNV and YYDKDF (reference sequence). The CDR3 length is 14 residues. The CDR3 reads CATSRSAGANGYTF. The CDR3, as DNA: TGTGCCACCAGCCGCAGTGCGGGGGCGAACGGCTACACCTTC.

Worth noting for this clonotype: A single base separates this from a much larger clone, so it may be a read error. The chain is built from TRBV3-1 and TRBJ2-7, with a tentative D call TRBD2 (5 bases). CDR3 length: 14 residues. From germline, CDR1 is LGHDT and CDR2 YNNKEL (reference sequence). V gave up 3 bases and J gave up 6 bases, with 15 bases separating them. The CDR3: CASSQPGIAREQYF. The DNA of the CDR3 is TGTGCCAGCAGCCAGCCGGGAATAGCACGCGAGCAGTACTTC.

This clonotype appeared many times. V and J are TRBV14 and TRBJ2-7, with TRBD1 matching over 7 bases. Germline V gives CDR1 SGHDN, CDR2 FVKESK. With V trimmed by 0 bases and J by 9 bases, 11 bases remained unmatched. This CDR3 contains 15 residues. CDR3 DNA sequence: TGTGCCAGCAGCCAAGATGGGGACAGATCCTTTGGGCAGTACTTC. Its translation: CASSQDGDRSFGQYF.

This clonotype occurred a few times. The chain recombines TRBV20-1 with TRBJ2-1; the match to TRBD2 covers 8 bases. The CDR3 has 16 amino acids. After removal of 1 base from V and 2 bases from J, the junction contained 7 bases not matched to a gene. The germline V gene encodes CDR1 DFQATT and CDR2 SNEGSKA (reference sequence). The CDR3 spells CSARVKLAEPYNEQFF. The CDR3 DNA sequence: TGCAGTGCTAGAGTCAAACTAGCGGAACCCTACAATGAGCAGTTCTTC.

This clonotype was seen at least ten times. The chain recombines TRBV12-3 or TRBV12-4 with TRBJ1-2; 7 bases are a match to TRBD1. The trim removed 5 bases at V and 10 bases at J, leaving 10 bases unmatched. This CDR3 has 13 amino acids. CDR3: CASSIWGTEVYTF. The CDR3 DNA is TGTGCCAGCAGTATCTGGGGGACAGAAGTCTACACCTTC.

This clonotype was detected only a few times. A much larger clone differs by one base, so this may be a read error. CDR3 in DNA: TGCAGCGCCTTGGGTCTTAAAAAGGCTTTCTTT. Its protein product is CSALGLKKAFF. This sequence joins TRBV29-1 and TRBJ1-1; no clear D gene. The germline V gene encodes CDR1 SQVTM and CDR2 ANQGSEA. The CDR3 totals 11 residues. The germline V and J ends were trimmed by 7 bases and 11 bases, with 17 bases remaining between them.

This clonotype showed up many times. The CDR3 reads CASSRDREETQYF. The DNA of the CDR3 is TGTGCCAGCTCACGGGACAGGGAAGAGACCCAGTACTTC. The V gene is TRBV18, the J gene TRBJ2-5; the match to TRBD1 covers 9 bases. Germline CDR1 is KGHSH and CDR2 is LQKENI. The CDR3 is made up of 13 amino acids. Trimming removed 4 bases from V and 3 bases from J; junction bases left unmatched: 0.

The table lists this clonotype with many counts. This may arise from a read error, as a much more abundant clone is one base away. The V gene is TRBV28, the J gene TRBJ2-7; 8 nucleotides line up with TRBD2. With 2 bases clipped from V and 6 bases from J, the junction kept 12 bases outside the gene matches. Per the germline V gene, CDR1 is MDHEN and CDR2 is SYDVKM. This CDR3 region has 16 residues. The CDR3 DNA reads TGTGCCAGCAGTTTACGGGGGGGGGAAAGCCGTCTCGAGCAGTACTTC. As protein: CASSLRGGESRLEQYF.

At least ten counts were recorded for this clonotype. The chain recombines TRBV9 with TRBJ2-2; the match to TRBD1 covers 10 bases. From germline, CDR1 is SGDLS and CDR2 YYNGEE. The V and J ends lost 4 bases and 6 bases, in that order; junction bases with no gene match: 9. The CDR3 totals 16 residues. The DNA for the CDR3 is TGTGCCAGCAGCCCATGGACAGGGGGAGGATCCGGGGAGCTGTTTTTT. This codes for CASSPWTGGGSGELFF.

This clonotype was counted at least ten times. The chain uses TRBV6-2 or TRBV6-3 and TRBJ2-4; D may be TRBD1 (5 bases). CDR3 size: 13 residues. Trimming pared 2 bases from V and 7 bases from J, leaving 9 bases between. Germline values: CDR1 MNHEY, CDR2 SVGEGT. The CDR3 DNA reads TGTGCCAGCAGTTACAAGGCAGGGAACATTCAGTACTTC. Its protein product is CASSYKAGNIQYF.

There are many counts of this clonotype. The CDR3 is CASSDVQGGTDTQYF. The CDR3 nucleotides read TGTGCCAGCAGTGATGTACAGGGGGGAACAGATACGCAGTATTTT. The chain couples TRBV6-1 to TRBJ2-3; 8 bases line up with TRBD1. Germline loops: CDR1 MNHNS, CDR2 SASEGT. J gave up 3 bases and V 3 bases, and 5 bases lay outside the gene matches. The CDR3 is 15 amino acids.

Many counts were recorded for this clonotype. CDR3 DNA: TGTGCCAGCAGCCTCACAGCGTTGAGCTCCTACGAGCAGTACTTC. Its translation: CASSLTALSSYEQYF. The chain recombines TRBV13 with TRBJ2-7; D not resolved. V shed 5 bases and J shed 0 bases, with 14 bases lying between them. The germline gives CDR1 PRHDT, CDR2 FYEKMQ (reference sequence). The CDR3 length is 15 residues. Drawing the rest from reference TRBV13 and TRBJ2-7, the complete variable domain is AAGVIQSPRHLIKEKRETATLKCYPIPRHDTVYWYQQGPGQDPQFLISFYEKMQSDKGSIPDRFSAQQFSDYHSELNMSSLELGDSALYFCASSLTALSSYEQYFGPGTRLTVT.

This clonotype was recorded at least ten times. J is TRBJ2-3 and V is TRBV20-1; maybe TRBD1 (5 bases). V lost 5 bases to trimming and J lost 8 bases, with 11 bases between them. This CDR3 has 11 amino acids. The germline gives CDR1 DFQATT, CDR2 SNEGSKA (reference sequence). CDR3 region: CSAGAKGTQYF. Here the CDR3 DNA reads TGCAGTGCTGGGGCGAAGGGTACGCAGTATTTT.

This clonotype appeared many times. The chain links TRBV15 to TRBJ1-6; 8 nucleotides agree with TRBD1. Looked up from germline, CDR1 is LNHNV and CDR2 is YYDKDF (reference sequence). Germline trimming cut 0 bases from V and 8 bases from J; bases unmatched to any gene: 6. This CDR3 contains 16 residues. The CDR3 region is CATSREEETGDSPLHF. In DNA form, the CDR3 reads TGTGCCACCAGCAGAGAGGAGGAGACAGGGGATTCACCCCTCCACTTT.

This clonotype was recorded many times. J is TRBJ1-4 and V is TRBV20-1; 10 nucleotides align to TRBD1. CDR3 size: 14 residues. Germline lookup yields CDR1 DFQATT and CDR2 SNEGSKA (reference sequence). The V and J ends lost 3 bases and 8 bases, in that order; junction bases with no gene match: 6. CDR3 sequence reads: CSARDPGQGEKLFF. Here the CDR3 DNA reads TGCAGTGCTAGGGATCCGGGACAGGGGGAAAAACTGTTTTTT.

This clonotype was observed at least ten times. A much more abundant neighbour one base away suggests this may be a read error. The genes are TRBV4-2 and TRBJ1-6; 7 bases agree with TRBD1. The CDR3 has 15 residues. J lost 10 bases, V lost 3 bases, and 9 bases had no gene match. Germline assignment: CDR1 LGHNA and CDR2 YNFKEQ. This chain's CDR3 is CASSHPTGKGSPLHF. CDR3 sequence (DNA): TGTGCCAGCAGCCACCCGACAGGGAAGGGATCACCCCTCCACTTT.

This clonotype was detected a few times. This may arise from a read error, as a much more abundant clone is one base away. The chain couples TRBV12-5 to TRBJ1-1; D is unresolved. Germline CDR1 LGHNT, CDR2 FRNRAP. This CDR3 is 17 amino acids long. Trimming shortened V by 0 bases and J by 0 bases, and 14 bases separated the two germline ends. CDR3 bases: TGTGCTAGTGGTTTGGTACTCTCCCAGAGAATGAACACTGAAGCTTTCTTT. Encoded protein: CASGLVLSQRMNTEAFF.

This clonotype was seen ten or more times. The chain employs TRBV20-1 and TRBJ2-3, with 8 bases lining up with TRBD2. J gave up 5 bases and V 3 bases, and 19 bases lay outside the gene matches. CDR3 length: 18 amino acids. Germline V gives CDR1 DFQATT, CDR2 SNEGSKA (reference sequence). CDR3: CSARGFDLAGGPGDTQYF. The CDR3 DNA follows: TGCAGTGCTAGGGGCTTTGATCTCGCGGGGGGCCCCGGAGATACGCAGTATTTT.

This clonotype was counted at least ten times. The genes are TRBV20-1 and TRBJ1-4; D is unclear. The germline CDR1 and CDR2 sequences are DFQATT and SNEGSKA (reference sequence). Trimming took off 0 bases at V and 0 bases at J, with 8 bases between the two ends. The CDR3 runs 15 residues. DNA of the CDR3: TGCAGTGCTAGAGATGGTAGCTCAACTAATGAAAAACTGTTTTTT. Translation: CSARDGSSTNEKLFF.

This clonotype was picked up many times. This sequence joins TRBV29-1 and TRBJ1-4, with a weak D call TRBD1 (5 bases). The V and J ends lost 7 bases and 4 bases respectively, with 13 bases between them. The CDR3 is 13 residues long. In germline, CDR1 is SQVTM, CDR2 ANQGSEA. For the CDR3, the DNA is TGCAGCGCTGGTCGGCAGGGTAATGAAAAACTGTTTTTT. It yields the protein CSAGRQGNEKLFF.

This clonotype came up many times. The rearrangement uses TRBV7-2 and TRBJ2-7, with D perhaps given as TRBD1 or TRBD2 (5 bases each). Germline CDR1 reads SGHTA; CDR2 reads FQGNSA. This CDR3 comprises 15 residues. V lost 5 bases, J lost 2 bases, and 16 bases lay in between. CDR3 sequence reads: CASSPIGGGTYEQYF. The CDR3 coding sequence is TGTGCCAGCAGCCCCATCGGTGGGGGTACCTACGAGCAGTACTTC.

This clonotype was observed many times. A much larger clone is a single base away; this may be a read error. The chain recombines TRBV9 with TRBJ2-2, with D unclear. The CDR3 consists of 14 residues. CDR1 and CDR2 (germline): SGDLS, YYNGEE. Trimming cost V 4 bases and J 5 bases, with 12 bases left between them. The DNA for the CDR3 is TGTGCCAGCAGCCCCATGGGAAAAACCGGGGAGCTGTTTTTT. This translates into CASSPMGKTGELFF.

This clonotype was counted at least ten times. This chain uses TRBV19 with TRBJ2-1; D unclear. V shed 3 bases and J shed 3 bases, with 0 bases lying between them. CDR1 LNHDA and CDR2 SQIVND come from the germline V gene (reference sequence). The CDR3 sequence is 11 residues long. CDR3: CASSIYNEQFF. In DNA, the CDR3 is TGTGCCAGTAGTATCTACAATGAGCAGTTCTTC. The whole variable domain, remainder taken from reference TRBV19 and TRBJ2-1, is DGGITQSPKYLFRKEGQNVTLSCEQNLNHDAMYWYRQDPGQGLRLIYYSQIVNDFQKGDIAEGYSVSREKKESFPLTVTSAQKNPTAFYLCASSIYNEQFFGPGTRLTVL.